This TCR beta chain was obtained from a study of T-cell memory formation after mild COVID-19. TCRdb independently ran MiXCR on the 5' RACE reads; one entry per CDR3 protein. The table includes roughly 200,000 distinct CDR3 sequences, around 16% detected once. This clonotype showed up just a few times. The CDR3 runs 14 residues. The germline V gene encodes CDR1 SQVTM and CDR2 ANQGSEA. The ends were cut back, 6 bases at V and 5 bases at J, with 19 bases in the middle. The receptor was derived from an adult woman who had mild COVID-19 (a few samples of this study predate the infection). Cell type and time point are not known. V usage is TRBV29-1 and J usage is TRBJ2-5; D assignment may be TRBD1 or TRBD2 (5 bases each). Material: PBMCs or a T cell subset sorted from them (not recorded which). In DNA form, the CDR3 reads TGCAGCGTGACCTCGCGAGGGGTTGGGGAGACCCAGTACTTC. Translation: CSVTSRGVGETQYF.